Listed below are T cell receptor beta chains from one sample, sequenced in a study of radiation and T cells in renal cell carcinoma. Assay used: immunoSEQ multiplex PCR; TCRdb lists only in-frame clones, some missing. The top ten hold more than 5.5% of the sample, which has about 74,000 clones, roughly nine tenths seen once. The starting material was blood, obtained from a patient whose treatment included radiotherapy and nephrectomy. These receptors were collected from a woman in her 70s with renal cell carcinoma. Each CDR3 is given with its conserved first and last residue. Each record gives: V gene, D gene, J gene, clone size, CDR3 protein, CDR3 DNA. The D gene is left open where the match is weak. Some rows mark clone size as missing; the rest say once, few, many or name a class of expanded clone.

TRBV4-3	TRBD1	TRBJ1-6	NA	CASSQESRDSPPLHF	TGCGCCAGCAGCCAAGAGAGCCGGGACAGCCCGCCCCTCCACTTT
TRBV5-1	TRBD1	TRBJ2-5	NA	CASSFRDREQTQYF	TGCGCCAGCAGCTTCCGGGACAGGGAGCAGACCCAGTACTTC
TRBV19	TRBD1	TRBJ1-1	NA	CASSPGGTEAFF	TGTGCCAGTAGTCCAGGGGGCACTGAAGCTTTCTTT
TRBV9	NA	TRBJ1-5	NA	CASSGGLSNQPQHF	TGTGCCAGCAGCGGGGGGCTAAGCAATCAGCCCCAGCATTTT
TRBV5-5	NA	TRBJ2-1	NA	CASSRFDSSYNEQFF	TGTGCCAGCAGCCGGTTCGACAGCTCCTACAATGAGCAGTTCTTC
TRBV7-8	NA	TRBJ1-2	NA	CASSRDSAYGYTF	TGTGCCAGCAGCCGCGACAGCGCATATGGCTACACCTTC
TRBV5-6	TRBD1	TRBJ2-7	NA	CASSLGTGAYEQYF	TGTGCCAGCAGCTTGGGGACAGGGGCGTACGAGCAGTACTTC
TRBV15	NA	TRBJ1-4	NA	CATSRDKGANEKLFF	TGTGCCACCAGCAGAGACAAGGGCGCTAATGAAAAACTGTTTTTT
TRBV7-8	NA	TRBJ2-1	NA	CASSLPGSHTHNEQFF	TGTGCCAGCAGCCTCCCAGGCAGCCACACACACAATGAGCAGTTCTTC
TRBV5-4	NA	TRBJ1-5	NA	CASSSQGTSNQPQHF	TGTGCCAGCAGCTCTCAGGGGACGAGCAATCAGCCCCAGCATTTT
TRBV4-3	NA	TRBJ2-2	NA	CASSQIAGVGTGELFF	TGCGCCAGCAGCCAGATAGCTGGAGTGGGCACCGGGGAGCTGTTTTTT
TRBV27	TRBD1	TRBJ2-2	NA	CASNRDRGYGELFF	TGTGCCAGTAACCGGGACAGGGGGTACGGGGAGCTGTTTTTT
TRBV19	NA	TRBJ1-5	NA	CASSDQAGGNQPQHF	TGTGCCAGTAGCGACCAAGCGGGAGGCAATCAGCCCCAGCATTTT
TRBV7-2	NA	TRBJ1-1	NA	CASSLGHNTEAFF	TGTGCCAGCAGCTTAGGTCATAACACTGAAGCTTTCTTT
TRBV27	NA	TRBJ2-3	NA	CASSLSRGNTDTQYF	TGTGCCAGCAGTTTATCCCGGGGAAACACAGATACGCAGTATTTT
TRBV9	NA	TRBJ2-1	NA	CASSVSWVGDNEQFF	TGTGCCAGCAGCGTAAGTTGGGTTGGGGACAATGAGCAGTTCTTC
TRBV7-2	NA	TRBJ1-2	NA	CASSPAAGAYGYTF	TGTGCCAGCAGCCCCGCCGCAGGGGCCTATGGCTACACCTTC
TRBV11-2	NA	TRBJ1-4	NA	CASSPYTKTNEKLFF	TGTGCCAGCAGCCCCTACACAAAAACTAATGAAAAACTGTTTTTT
TRBV7-2	TRBD1	TRBJ1-1	once	CASSLGGTGNTEAFF	TGTGCCAGCAGCTTAGGCGGGACAGGGAACACTGAAGCTTTCTTT
TRBV7-2	NA	TRBJ2-5	NA	CASSLSTFETQYF	TGTGCCAGCAGCCTCTCCACCTTTGAGACCCAGTACTTC